These 30 T cell receptor beta chains came from one sample sequenced in a study of T cell responses to AZD1222 COVID-19 vaccine. Method: immunoSEQ multiplex PCR; TCRdb's copy keeps in-frame clones and lacks some. The sample includes some 170,000 clones, 85% to 90% of them seen just once. The sequencing used peripheral blood, collected 28 days after the second dose of the MenACWY control vaccine. The origin of the receptors is an adult who received the MenACWY meningococcal vaccine as a control.

The genes are TRBV10-3 and TRBJ2-3; D possibly corresponds to TRBD2 (6 bases). V lost 5 bases to trimming and J lost 0 bases, with 12 bases between them. The CDR3 is made up of 15 amino acids. The germline V gene has CDR1 ENHRY and CDR2 SYGVKD. The CDR3 bases are TGTGCCATCAGTTTAGCGGAACTCAGCACAGATACGCAGTATTTT. Translated: CAISLAELSTDTQYF.

The rearrangement uses TRBV19 and TRBJ2-5; TRBD2 aligns across 7 bases. The CDR3 extends over 15 amino acids. V gave up 5 bases and J gave up 5 bases; unmatched junction bases: 11. Germline-derived CDR1 and CDR2 are LNHDA and SQIVND (reference sequence). The CDR3: CASSLPGGTSETQYF. DNA of the CDR3: TGTGCCAGTAGTCTTCCGGGAGGAACTAGTGAGACCCAGTACTTC. Drawing the rest from reference TRBV19 and TRBJ2-5, the complete variable domain is DGGITQSPKYLFRKEGQNVTLSCEQNLNHDAMYWYRQDPGQGLRLIYYSQIVNDFQKGDIAEGYSVSREKKESFPLTVTSAQKNPTAFYLCASSLPGGTSETQYFGPGTRLLVL.

This chain uses TRBV28 with TRBJ2-3, with D unclear. CDR1 and CDR2 (germline): MDHEN, SYDVKM. Trimming left V 7 bases short and J 1 base short, with 15 bases between. This CDR3 comprises 15 residues. The CDR3 sequence: CASNSPAPGTDTQYF. Here the CDR3 DNA reads TGTGCCAGCAACTCCCCGGCGCCCGGCACAGATACGCAGTATTTT.

The gene calls are TRBV24-1 and TRBJ1-2; no clear D. CDR1 is KGHDR, CDR2 SFDVKD, per germline. CDR3 length: 12 amino acids. The ends were cut back, 5 bases at V and 6 bases at J, with 9 bases in the middle. CDR3 residues: CATSGGRNGYTF. The CDR3 bases are TGTGCCACCAGTGGAGGGAGGAATGGCTACACCTTC.

The chain links TRBV11-2 to TRBJ2-5, with 14 bases matching TRBD2. Trimming at V came to 5 bases and at J to 4 bases, leaving 9 bases not matched to a gene. This CDR3 is 17 amino acids long. The V gene's germline CDR1 is SGHAT and CDR2 FQNNGV. CDR3 nucleotides: TGTGCCAGCAGCCTCGGGACTAGCGGGAGTACTGGAGAGACCCAGTACTTC. It codes for CASSLGTSGSTGETQYF.

This chain links TRBV23-1 with TRBJ1-3, with D possibly matching TRBD1 (5 bases). TRBV23-1 is annotated as an ORF whose role is uncertain. Between the trimmed V and J ends, which lost 4 bases and 6 bases, there was a span of 10 bases. This CDR3 spans 13 amino acids. The CDR3 DNA reads as TGCGCCAGCAGTCCAGGGAATGAAAACACCATATATTTT. It encodes CASSPGNENTIYF.

This rearrangement joins TRBV7-2 to TRBJ2-5; possibly TRBD1 for D (6 bases). Between the trimmed V and J ends, which lost 7 bases and 7 bases, there was a span of 19 bases. CDR3 size: 14 residues. CDR1 is SGHTA, CDR2 FQGNSA, per germline. DNA of the CDR3: TGTGCCAGCACCCTCCAAGGGGGATTGGGGACCCAGTACTTC. Protein sequence: CASTLQGGLGTQYF.

This chain connects TRBV5-1 to TRBJ2-7; D uncertain. The CDR3 is 13 amino acids. Germline V gives CDR1 SGHRS, CDR2 YFSETQ. V was trimmed by 1 base and J by 0 bases, leaving 5 bases between them. The CDR3 region is CASSLPLSYEQYF. In DNA, the CDR3 is TGCGCCAGCAGCTTGCCCCTCTCCTACGAGCAGTACTTC.

On this clone itself: The same CDR3 arises from other DNA sequences in this sample as well. In DNA form, the CDR3 reads TGTGCCAGCAGTTTGGGACAGGGGAACACTGAAGCTTTCTTT. Translation: CASSLGQGNTEAFF. The J gene is TRBJ1-1, the V gene TRBV28; 9 bases line up with TRBD1. The ends lost 3 bases at V and 1 base at J; junction bases unmatched: 0. The CDR3 is 14 amino acids. The V gene's germline CDR1 is MDHEN and CDR2 SYDVKM.

The chain carries TRBV7-2 and TRBJ2-7, with D tentatively TRBD1 or TRBD2 (5 bases each). The CDR3 is 15 residues long. Trimming took 4 bases from V and 2 from J, leaving 15 bases between them. Germline assignment: CDR1 SGHTA and CDR2 FQGNSA. In DNA, the CDR3 is TGTGCCAGCAGCTCCGTGGGGCAGGGACCCTACGAGCAGTACTTC. Encoded protein: CASSSVGQGPYEQYF. The variable domain in full, completed from reference TRBV7-2 and TRBJ2-7, reads GAGVSQSPSNKVTEKGKDVELRCDPISGHTALYWYRQSLGQGLEFLIYFQGNSAPDKSGLPSDRFSAERTGGSVSTLTIQRTQQEDSAVYLCASSSVGQGPYEQYFGPGTRLTVT.

This chain links TRBV7-9 with TRBJ2-6, with no clear D. The CDR3 has 14 amino acids. Germline-derived CDR1 and CDR2 are SEHNR and FQNEAQ (reference sequence). Trimming took 9 bases from V and 4 from J, leaving 13 bases between them. The CDR3 nucleotides read TGTGCCAGTAAGGTGGACCCCGGGGCCAACGTCCTGACTTTC. Residues: CASKVDPGANVLTF.

The chain carries TRBV29-1 and TRBJ1-1; no firm D call. The CDR3 is made up of 13 amino acids. V was trimmed by 3 bases and J by 0 bases, leaving 8 bases between them. Germline V gives CDR1 SQVTM, CDR2 ANQGSEA. In nucleotides, the CDR3 is TGCAGCGTTGAGGGAGCACTGAACACTGAAGCTTTCTTT. As protein: CSVEGALNTEAFF.

The rearrangement links TRBV19 to TRBJ2-1; 9 nucleotides align to TRBD2. V lost 3 bases to trimming and J lost 3 bases; unmatched junction nucleotides: 3. Germline V gives CDR1 LNHDA, CDR2 SQIVND (reference sequence). The CDR3 contains 15 residues. In nucleotides, the CDR3 is TGTGCCAGTAGTATTAGCGGGAGTGGCTACAATGAGCAGTTCTTC. It translates to CASSISGSGYNEQFF.

V gene TRBV9 combines with J gene TRBJ2-5, with 10 positions matching TRBD1. The V gene end was trimmed by 0 bases and the J gene end by 5 bases; junction bases not matched to a gene: 7. The CDR3 runs to 16 residues. Germline V gene lookup returns CDR1 SGDLS and CDR2 YYNGEE. The CDR3 sequence is CASSVAGTGELETQYF. The CDR3 DNA reads as TGTGCCAGCAGCGTAGCGGGGACAGGGGAATTGGAGACCCAGTACTTC.

The chain employs TRBV5-4 and TRBJ2-7, with TRBD1 matching over 9 bases. Germline trimming cut 0 bases from V and 7 bases from J; bases unmatched to any gene: 2. From germline, CDR1 is SGHNT and CDR2 YYREEE (reference sequence). The CDR3 extends over 13 amino acids. The CDR3 spells CASSLGQGGEQYF. The CDR3 coding sequence is TGTGCCAGCAGCTTGGGACAGGGGGGAGAGCAGTACTTC.

The chain employs TRBV28 and TRBJ2-1; 7 bases are shared with TRBD2. V gave up 6 bases and J gave up 3 bases; unmatched junction bases: 11. The CDR3 consists of 16 residues. Germline V lookup: CDR1 MDHEN, CDR2 SYDVKM. The CDR3 sequence is CASSLGSGGGYNEQFF. The CDR3 DNA sequence: TGTGCCAGCAGCCTTGGGTCGGGCGGGGGCTACAATGAGCAGTTCTTC.

The genes are TRBV30 and TRBJ1-1; no clear D gene. This CDR3 comprises 12 residues. Trimming left V 5 bases short and J 0 bases short, with 7 bases between. Germline-derived CDR1 and CDR2 are GTSNPN and SVGIG (reference sequence). This CDR3 is CAWVALNTEAFF. CDR3 nucleotide sequence: TGTGCCTGGGTTGCTTTGAACACTGAAGCTTTCTTT.

This clone was seen a single time. The chain has TRBV7-8 and TRBJ2-1; D is unclear. V lost 5 bases to trimming and J lost 5 bases, with 7 bases between them. CDR1 is SGHVS and CDR2 is FQNEAQ in the germline V gene. CDR3 length equals 12 residues. The CDR3 here is CASSPWNNEQFF. The CDR3 nucleotides are TGTGCCAGCAGCCCGTGGAACAATGAGCAGTTCTTC. The full variable domain, its missing parts supplied by reference TRBV7-8 and TRBJ2-1, is GAGVSQSPRYKVAKRGQDVALRCDPISGHVSLFWYQQALGQGPEFLTYFQNEAQLDKSGLPSDRFFAERPEGSVSTLKIQRTQQEDSAVYLCASSPWNNEQFFGPGTRLTVL.

The rearrangement joins TRBV12-3 or TRBV12-4 to TRBJ2-6; D remains ambiguous. The CDR3 loop spans 13 amino acids. The V end was cut by 6 bases, the J end by 0 bases, with 3 bases between. The CDR3 DNA reads as TGTGCCAGCAGAGGCTCTGGGGCCAACGTCCTGACTTTC. Protein: CASRGSGANVLTF.

This clone was detected only once. The CDR3: CASSFPGPETQYF. The CDR3 nucleotides read TGTGCCAGCAGCTTTCCGGGACCAGAGACCCAGTACTTC. The J gene is TRBJ2-5, the V gene TRBV5-6; D is tentatively TRBD1 or TRBD2 (5 bases each). This CDR3 has 13 residues. Looked up from germline, CDR1 is SGHDT and CDR2 is YYEEEE. V was pared by 2 bases and J by 4 bases, with 9 bases between.

This clone was detected only once. The V and J genes are TRBV7-3 and TRBJ2-1; a weak D match, TRBD1 (6 bases). Trimming removed 5 bases at V and 0 bases at J, with 11 bases between. Germline V lookup: CDR1 SGHTA, CDR2 FQGTGA. The length of the CDR3 is 15 residues. The CDR3 DNA reads TGTGCCAGCAGCCCTCAGGGGAGCTCCTACAATGAGCAGTTCTTC. It encodes CASSPQGSSYNEQFF.

The J gene is TRBJ1-2, the V gene TRBV28; D is ambiguous. The germline gives CDR1 MDHEN, CDR2 SYDVKM. V gave up 1 base and J gave up 7 bases, with 13 bases separating them. The CDR3 sequence is 14 residues long. CDR3 region: CASSLYPAGRGYTF. The CDR3 DNA follows: TGTGCCAGCAGTTTATATCCGGCGGGCCGTGGCTACACCTTC.

CDR3 nucleotide sequence: TGTGCCAGCAGTTACAGGCTAGCGGCTAGCACAGATACGCAGTATTTT. It encodes CASSYRLAASTDTQYF. The chain uses TRBV6-5 and TRBJ2-3; 7 nucleotides align to TRBD2. Unmatched junction bases numbered 5, after V lost 2 bases and J lost 0 bases. The germline CDR1 and CDR2 sequences are MNHEY and SVGAGI. CDR3 length: 16 residues.

A single count supports this clone. The CDR3 DNA reads as TGTGCCATCAGTGAGTCGACGGGGACTAGAGGAGTCTGGGGGACCCAGTACTTC. This sequence encodes CAISESTGTRGVWGTQYF. This chain uses TRBV10-3 with TRBJ2-5; 8 bases fit TRBD2. J lost 7 bases, V lost 0 bases, and 16 bases had no gene match. The length of the CDR3 is 18 residues. Germline CDR1 is ENHRY and CDR2 is SYGVKD.

The rearrangement links TRBV28 to TRBJ1-2; 7 bases are shared with TRBD1. V gave up 5 bases and J gave up 0 bases; unmatched junction bases: 6. The length of the CDR3 is 15 residues. Germline CDR1 reads MDHEN; CDR2 reads SYDVKM. The CDR3 sequence is CASSPGTESNYGYTF. The CDR3 bases are TGTGCCAGCAGTCCAGGGACAGAATCTAACTATGGCTACACCTTC.

This clone has only one observation. The chain has TRBV6-2 or TRBV6-3 and TRBJ1-6; no firm D call. CDR3 size: 14 residues. Between the trimmed V and J ends, which lost 3 bases and 7 bases, there was a span of 10 bases. Looked up from germline, CDR1 is MNHEY and CDR2 is SVGEGT. The CDR3 loop reads CASSYPAANSPLHF. CDR3 sequence (DNA): TGTGCCAGCAGTTATCCCGCGGCCAATTCACCCCTCCACTTT.

J is TRBJ2-3 and V is TRBV27, with 13 bases lining up with TRBD2. Per the germline V gene, CDR1 is MNHEY and CDR2 is SMNVEV (reference sequence). After removal of 3 bases from V and 2 bases from J, the junction contained 23 bases not matched to a gene. CDR3 length: 23 residues. The CDR3 DNA is TGTGCCAGCAGTTTGTCCCTTTTAGTTAGGGGACAGGGACTAGCGGGGAACACAGATACGCAGTATTTT. Amino acid sequence: CASSLSLLVRGQGLAGNTDTQYF.

The V and J genes are TRBV10-2 and TRBJ2-3, with 8 bases fitting TRBD1. The germline CDR1 and CDR2 sequences are WSHSY and SAAADI. The CDR3 length is 15 residues. V shed 2 bases and J 4 bases; nucleotides not matched to a gene: 5. DNA of the CDR3: TGCGCCAGCAGTGAGGACAGGGGAGTTCCAGATACGCAGTATTTT. Translating it yields CASSEDRGVPDTQYF.

The rearrangement joins TRBV11-2 to TRBJ2-1; 9 bases line up with TRBD2. The CDR3 sequence is 16 residues long. The germline CDR1 and CDR2 sequences are SGHAT and FQNNGV. V lost 6 bases, J lost 5 bases, and 11 bases stayed unmatched. The CDR3 region is CASRPELAGPNNEQFF. In nucleotides, the CDR3 is TGTGCCAGCAGACCCGAACTAGCGGGCCCTAACAATGAGCAGTTCTTC.

This clone showed up just once. The chain joins TRBV6-5 to TRBJ2-1; D is perhaps TRBD2 (6 bases). V was trimmed by 6 bases and J by 7 bases, leaving 13 bases between them. Germline V lookup: CDR1 MNHEY, CDR2 SVGAGI. CDR3 size: 13 residues. The CDR3 DNA is TGTGCCAGCAGAGCCACCCGGGGGAATGAGCAGTTCTTC. Translating it yields CASRATRGNEQFF.